The next 25 T cell receptor beta chains were all read from a single sample in a study of T-cell memory formation after mild COVID-19. A single record per CDR3 protein comes from TCRdb applying MiXCR to the 5' RACE reads. The sample lists approximately 500,000 distinct CDR3 sequences; nearly 25% were seen once. Sequencing was performed on PBMCs or a T cell subset sorted from them (not recorded which). The receptors were sampled from an adult woman who had mild COVID-19 (a few samples of this study predate the infection). Cell type and time point are not known.

CDR3 amino acids: CASTRTSGATDTQYF. Here the CDR3 DNA reads TGCGCCAGCACCAGGACTAGCGGGGCGACAGATACGCAGTATTTT. This chain uses TRBV5-1 with TRBJ2-3; the match to TRBD2 covers 12 bases. The CDR3 is 15 residues long. Germline lookup yields CDR1 SGHRS and CDR2 YFSETQ. The junction had 5 bases not matched to a gene; V was cut back by 6 bases and J by 3 bases. Variable domain in full (rest from reference TRBV5-1 and TRBJ2-3): KAGVTQTPRYLIKTRGQQVTLSCSPISGHRSVSWYQQTPGQGLQFLFEYFSETQRNKGNFPGRFSGRQFSNSRSEMNVSTLELGDSALYLCASTRTSGATDTQYFGPGTRLTVL.

J is TRBJ2-7 and V is TRBV5-6, with no clear D. Per the germline V gene, CDR1 is SGHDT and CDR2 is YYEEEE. V was pared by 3 bases and J by 7 bases, with 17 bases between. This CDR3 spans 14 amino acids. The CDR3 sequence is CASSSLTSLWEQYF. In nucleotides, the CDR3 is TGTGCCAGCAGCTCACTGACAAGTTTGTGGGAGCAGTACTTC.

The chain employs TRBV7-9 and TRBJ2-1; D gene unclear. Trimming shortened V by 4 bases and J by 6 bases, and 19 bases separated the two germline ends. This CDR3 is built from 16 residues. The V gene's germline CDR1 is SEHNR and CDR2 FQNEAQ (reference sequence). Written as DNA, the CDR3 is TGTGCCAGCAGCTCCCGCCGATCAGCAAGTGGCAATGAGCAGTTCTTC. This gives the protein CASSSRRSASGNEQFF.

The chain links TRBV20-1 to TRBJ1-1; D is ambiguous. The length of the CDR3 is 11 residues. V dropped 5 bases and J dropped 3 bases, with 7 bases sitting between them. Germline V gene lookup returns CDR1 DFQATT and CDR2 SNEGSKA (reference sequence). CDR3 coding DNA: TGCAGTGCTCTGGTGGACACTGAAGCTTTCTTT. It is translated as CSALVDTEAFF.

The V gene is TRBV2, the J gene TRBJ2-1, with 7 bases identical to TRBD1. The germline CDR1 and CDR2 sequences are SNHLY and FYNNEI. CDR3 size: 12 residues. Germline trimming cut 8 bases from V and 5 bases from J; bases unmatched to any gene: 3. CDR3 sequence reads: CASADRNNEQFF. CDR3 coding DNA: TGTGCCAGCGCGGACAGGAACAATGAGCAGTTCTTC.

The chain employs TRBV6-5 and TRBJ2-6, with TRBD2 matching over 8 bases. CDR3 length equals 16 residues. Germline V gives CDR1 MNHEY, CDR2 SVGAGI. Unmatched junction bases numbered 2, after V lost 2 bases and J lost 2 bases. CDR3: CASSYSSGTGANVLTF. The CDR3 coding sequence is TGTGCCAGCAGTTACAGTAGCGGGACTGGGGCCAACGTCCTGACTTTC.

This chain connects TRBV18 to TRBJ1-2; D is perhaps TRBD1 (5 bases). The CDR3 contains 12 residues. V gave up 3 bases and J gave up 7 bases, with 9 bases separating them. Per the germline V gene, CDR1 is KGHSH and CDR2 is LQKENI. CDR3 DNA sequence: TGTGCCAGCTCACCGGGGGAAGGTGGCTACACCTTC. This codes for CASSPGEGGYTF.

The table lists this clonotype with a few counts. V and J are TRBV7-9 and TRBJ1-2, with 9 bases fitting TRBD1. Germline-derived CDR1 and CDR2 are SEHNR and FQNEAQ (reference sequence). The junction had 12 bases not matched to a gene; V was cut back by 5 bases and J by 8 bases. This CDR3 region has 15 residues. CDR3 region: CASSQSWRTGEGYTF. CDR3 nucleotides: TGTGCCAGCAGCCAGTCGTGGAGGACAGGGGAAGGCTACACCTTC.

The chain employs TRBV2 and TRBJ2-5, with a possible D match to TRBD1 (5 bases). CDR1 and CDR2 from the germline V gene are SNHLY and FYNNEI. CDR3 length: 15 amino acids. V gave up 3 bases and J gave up 4 bases, with 15 bases separating them. CDR3 DNA: TGTGCCAGCAGTGAGCCCGTCAGGGTGGTAGAGACCCAGTACTTC. It encodes CASSEPVRVVETQYF.

This clonotype was detected only a few times. The rearrangement joins TRBV7-3 to TRBJ2-3; D is unresolved. There are 13 residues in the CDR3. Germline assignment: CDR1 SGHTA and CDR2 FQGTGA. The germline V and J ends were trimmed by 2 bases and 6 bases, with 9 bases remaining between them. CDR3 sequence reads: CASSLGALDTQYF. CDR3 bases: TGTGCCAGCAGCTTAGGCGCATTGGATACGCAGTATTTT. The variable domain in full, with the rest retrieved from reference TRBV7-3 and TRBJ2-3, is GAGVSQTPSNKVTEKGKYVELRCDPISGHTALYWYRQSLGQGPEFLIYFQGTGAADDSGLPNDRFFAVRPEGSVSTLKIQRTERGDSAVYLCASSLGALDTQYFGPGTRLTVL.

The chain links TRBV7-9 to TRBJ2-2; 12 bases are a match to TRBD2. Germline V CDR1 and CDR2: SEHNR, FQNEAQ (reference sequence). Unmatched junction bases numbered 8, after V lost 5 bases and J lost 4 bases. CDR3 length: 17 amino acids. The CDR3 loop reads CASSGARLAGVTGELFF. The CDR3 nucleotides are TGTGCCAGCAGCGGAGCTCGACTAGCGGGAGTCACCGGGGAGCTGTTTTTT.

This chain uses TRBV6-5 with TRBJ1-4; TRBD1 agrees at 12 bases. CDR3 length: 18 amino acids. The V gene's germline CDR1 is MNHEY and CDR2 SVGAGI. Trimming at V came to 6 bases and at J to 3 bases, leaving 11 bases not matched to a gene. The CDR3 region is CASRTTGTGGPANEKLFF. Here the CDR3 DNA reads TGTGCCAGCAGAACGACCGGGACAGGGGGCCCTGCTAATGAAAAACTGTTTTTT.

This clonotype appeared a few times. V usage is TRBV29-1 and J usage is TRBJ2-4; perhaps TRBD2 as D (5 bases). Germline lookup yields CDR1 SQVTM and CDR2 ANQGSEA. This CDR3 is built from 12 residues. V lost 6 bases and J lost 6, with 12 bases in between. CDR3 bases: TGCAGCGTGGCAGAGGCGGGAAACATTCAGTACTTC. Protein sequence: CSVAEAGNIQYF.

The gene calls are TRBV3-1 and TRBJ2-2, with 7 bases identical to TRBD2. The CDR3 extends over 15 amino acids. The V and J ends lost 3 bases and 6 bases, in that order; junction bases with no gene match: 7. The germline V gene encodes CDR1 LGHDT and CDR2 YNNKEL (reference sequence). CDR3 sequence reads: CASSQLGGVAGELFF. CDR3 bases: TGTGCCAGCAGCCAGTTGGGAGGGGTCGCCGGGGAGCTGTTTTTT.

V and J are TRBV20-1 and TRBJ1-5, with 9 bases fitting TRBD1. CDR1 and CDR2 from the germline V gene are DFQATT and SNEGSKA (reference sequence). V shed 6 bases, J shed 4 bases, and the junction held 10 bases outside the gene matches. CDR3 size: 15 residues. CDR3 DNA: TGCAGTGCCAAGGGCGGGACAGGGAGGAATCAGCCCCAGCATTTT. It specifies CSAKGGTGRNQPQHF.

The sample holds a few counts of this clonotype. This sequence joins TRBV6-1 and TRBJ2-3; unclear D gene. Germline V gene sequence: CDR1 MNHNS, CDR2 SASEGT. The CDR3 is made up of 12 amino acids. The V gene lost 6 bases and the J gene lost 4 bases, with 8 bases spanning the gap. Here the CDR3 reads CASRASADTQYF. CDR3 bases: TGTGCCAGCAGGGCGTCGGCAGATACGCAGTATTTT.

The V call is TRBV12-3 or TRBV12-4, the J call TRBJ2-7; 11 positions agree with TRBD1. The CDR3 sequence is 14 residues long. V was pared by 7 bases and J by 7 bases, with 9 bases of the junction left unmatched. The CDR3 DNA reads TGTGCCAGCACCTCCGGGACAGGGGGTTGGGAGCAGTACTTC. It is translated as CASTSGTGGWEQYF.

The chain employs TRBV7-9 and TRBJ2-5; no firm D call. The V gene's germline CDR1 is SEHNR and CDR2 FQNEAQ (reference sequence). Trimming stripped 5 bases from V and 0 bases from J, with 22 bases between. CDR3 length equals 18 residues. CDR3 residues: CASSRWGSSTFYQETQYF. The CDR3 coding sequence is TGTGCCAGCAGCCGATGGGGAAGTAGTACATTTTACCAAGAGACCCAGTACTTC.

As DNA, the CDR3 is TGCAGTGCTAGCGACCCAAGGGATGGGCAGTTCTTC. Translated: CSASDPRDGQFF. V usage is TRBV20-1 and J usage is TRBJ2-1, with no clear D. Germline lookup yields CDR1 DFQATT and CDR2 SNEGSKA (reference sequence). The CDR3 has 12 residues. The V and J ends lost 3 bases and 12 bases respectively, with 15 bases between them.

The chain is built from TRBV12-3 or TRBV12-4 and TRBJ1-2, with 9 bases identical to TRBD1. The CDR3 covers 13 residues. The V gene end was trimmed by 5 bases and the J gene end by 7 bases; junction bases not matched to a gene: 5. CDR3 loop: CASSNRGPGGYTF. The DNA of the CDR3 is TGTGCCAGCAGTAACAGGGGGCCTGGTGGCTACACCTTC.

This clonotype was seen a handful of times. The chain carries TRBV7-6 and TRBJ2-7; maybe TRBD1 (5 bases). This CDR3 region has 15 residues. V was clipped by 2 bases and J by 1 base, with 12 bases between them. Germline lookup yields CDR1 SGHVS and CDR2 FNYEAQ. CDR3 DNA: TGTGCCAGCAGCTTAAAGACAGACTTTTCCTACGAGCAGTACTTC. Translation gives CASSLKTDFSYEQYF.

The CDR3 region has the DNA TGTGCCAGCAGCTTAGTCCGGGGCGTCCTAGCGGGAGTGGAGACCCAGTACTTC. It specifies CASSLVRGVLAGVETQYF. The chain recombines TRBV7-2 with TRBJ2-5; 10 bases are a match to TRBD2. The CDR3 length is 18 residues. V lost 1 base, J lost 5 bases, and 13 bases stayed unmatched. CDR1 is SGHTA, CDR2 FQGNSA, per germline.

Only a few counts were recorded for this clonotype. The chain is built from TRBV20-1 and TRBJ1-5; D is perhaps TRBD1 (6 bases). The CDR3 loop spans 18 amino acids. The V end was cut by 5 bases, the J end by 5 bases, with 28 bases between. CDR1 and CDR2 (germline): DFQATT, SNEGSKA (reference sequence). In nucleotides, the CDR3 is TGCAGTGCTGGCCAATCGATGATGGCTCGGGGGGCCGATCAGCCCCAGCATTTT. Translating it yields CSAGQSMMARGADQPQHF.

This chain links TRBV27 with TRBJ2-7; 7 bases map to TRBD1. The CDR3 has 14 residues. Germline V gives CDR1 MNHEY, CDR2 SMNVEV (reference sequence). After removal of 1 base from V and 2 bases from J, the junction contained 2 bases not matched to a gene. In DNA, the CDR3 is TGTGCCAGCAGTTTATATCAGGGGGCCTACGAGCAGTACTTC. Residues: CASSLYQGAYEQYF.

The chain combines TRBV10-1 with TRBJ2-3, with a weak D call TRBD2 (5 bases). V lost 0 bases, J lost 4 bases, and 5 bases lay in between. The CDR3 contains 13 residues. Germline CDR1 is WNHNN and CDR2 is SYGVQD (reference sequence). The CDR3 sequence is CASSESRADTQYF. The CDR3 DNA sequence: TGCGCCAGCAGTGAGTCGAGGGCAGATACGCAGTATTTT.